This TCR beta chain was profiled in a study of memory CD4+ T cells and cytomegalovirus serostatus. The sort gate was single viable CD3+CD4+CD8-CD45RO+ cells for memory CD4+ T cells. CMV serostatus came from serum IgG against pp150, pp28, p38, p52. The assay was immunoSEQ multiplex PCR, and TCRdb's table has in-frame clones only and misses some. The table has about 82,000 clones, around 80% seen once. Overall study findings and caveats: A US-trained random forest predicted CMV serostatus with median AUC around 0.93.

Details on this clone: Its matching antigen is unknown.

Germline V CDR1 and CDR2: SNHLY, FYNNEI. The ends were cut back, 5 bases at V and 4 bases at J, with 9 bases in the middle. This CDR3 contains 13 residues. This TCR was sampled from an adult in good health and CMV-seronegative. The chain joins TRBV2 to TRBJ1-5; weak D call: TRBD1 (5 bases). Material for sequencing was memory CD4+ T cells from blood. Here the CDR3 reads CASSRDPNQPQHF. DNA for the CDR3: TGTGCCAGCAGTCGGGACCCAAATCAGCCCCAGCATTTT.